Listed below are T cell receptor beta chains from one sample, sequenced in a study of graft-versus-host responses after intestinal transplantation. Profiling relied on immunoSEQ multiplex PCR, and the TCRdb table lists in-frame clones only, not all of them. The data hold around 110,000 clones, with about nine tenths observed a single time. No antigen is known for these receptors. The source material was unstimulated CD4+ T cells sorted from spleen or lymph node cells, sampled before intestinal transplant. The source is a human donor who received an intestinal transplant. Each CDR3 is given with its conserved first and last residue. The D gene is left open where the match is weak.

d_gene	v_gene	len	j_gene	CDR3nt	CDR3aa
NA	TRBV7-2	12	TRBJ1-6	TGTGCCAGCAGCTGGCTGAATTCACCCCTCCACTTT	CASSWLNSPLHF
NA	TRBV18	15	TRBJ1-2	TGTGCCAGCTCACCATATACAGGAGCAAACTATGGCTACACCTTC	CASSPYTGANYGYTF
NA	TRBV6-5	15	TRBJ1-3	TGTGCCAGCAGCACAATACAGGGCTCTGGAAACACCATATATTTT	CASSTIQGSGNTIYF
NA	TRBV15	13	TRBJ2-3	TGTGCCACCAGCAGAGATCGGGTAGGCACGCAGTATTTT	CATSRDRVGTQYF
NA	TRBV5-1	14	TRBJ1-1	TGCGCCAGCAGTTCGAGTGGTGTGAACACTGAAGCTTTCTTT	CASSSSGVNTEAFF
NA	TRBV2	15	TRBJ2-7	TGTGCCAGCTCAAATTTACGGCAGGCACCCTACGAGCAGTACTTC	CASSNLRQAPYEQYF
NA	TRBV7-6	15	TRBJ1-1	TGTGCCAGCAGCTTAGTGGTGGTAGGGGACACTGAAGCTTTCTTT	CASSLVVVGDTEAFF
TRBD1	TRBV28	13	TRBJ1-1	TGTGCCAGCAGGGACAGGGAAGGGTCTGAAGCTTTCTTT	CASRDREGSEAFF
NA	TRBV19	13	TRBJ2-5	TGTGCCAGTAGTATGGTCCACGGGGAGACCCAGTACTTC	CASSMVHGETQYF
NA	TRBV7-2	16	TRBJ2-5	TGTGCCAGCAGCTTAGGTAGCGGTCGGGGGCAAGAGACCCAGTACTTC	CASSLGSGRGQETQYF